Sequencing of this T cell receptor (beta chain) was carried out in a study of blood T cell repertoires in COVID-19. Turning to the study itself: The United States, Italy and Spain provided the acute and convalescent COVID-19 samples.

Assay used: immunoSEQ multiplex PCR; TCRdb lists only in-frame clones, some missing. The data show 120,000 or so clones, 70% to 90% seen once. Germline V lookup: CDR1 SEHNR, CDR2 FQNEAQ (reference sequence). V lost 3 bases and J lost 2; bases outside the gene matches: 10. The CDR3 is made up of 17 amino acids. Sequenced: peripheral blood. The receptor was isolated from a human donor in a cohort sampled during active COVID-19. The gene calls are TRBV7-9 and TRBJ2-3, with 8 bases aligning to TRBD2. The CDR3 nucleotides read TGTGCCAGCAGCTTGTGGCAAGCGGGGGCCAACACAGATACGCAGTATTTT. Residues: CASSLWQAGANTDTQYF.